Given below is one T cell receptor beta chain in context. Its antigen remains unidentified. Profiled with immunoSEQ multiplex PCR; TCRdb holds only in-frame clones, not every one. The top ten clones hold around 6.4% of a sample with 380,000 or so clones, about 88% of them seen once. Treatment here: over 15 received Ad26.COV2.S at low or high dose, single or two shots; a few received placebo; per-sample allocation not given. Vaccine and placebo recipients were sampled on day 63 after the first injection. Whoever gave the sample was an adult aged 18-55 years in Boston. As its vector, the vaccine had Ad26, which expressed Wuhan-strain SARS-CoV-2 spike. This CDR3 spans 17 amino acids. Per germline, CDR1 MNHEY and CDR2 SVGEGT. V shed 0 bases and J shed 0 bases, with 15 bases lying between them. The data are from a study of Ad26.COV2.S vaccination and SARS-CoV-2 variants. The study, taken as a whole, reports: Those who received vaccine or placebo ended up with similar non-spike TCR breadth. TCR breadth and depth estimates may have understated total T cell responses.

The rearrangement links TRBV6-2 or TRBV6-3 to TRBJ2-7, with D hard to call. This TCR was recovered from a person between 18 and 60 years old who received the Ad26.COV2.S COVID-19 vaccine or a placebo. The specimen comprised peripheral blood, sampled in a trial of Ad26.COV2.S vaccine versus placebo. The CDR3 loop reads CASSYSTETTFSYEQYF. The DNA for the CDR3 is TGTGCCAGCAGTTACTCCACAGAAACGACTTTCTCCTACGAGCAGTACTTC.